The clone carrying this T cell receptor beta chain showed up just a few times. No antigen is known for it. The CDR3 covers 15 residues. Germline V lookup: CDR1 KGHDR, CDR2 SFDVKD. V dropped 6 bases and J dropped 3 bases, with 15 bases sitting between them. This sample was included in a study of identical twins. Findings of the study overall: A cross-sectional statistical analysis, not follow-up of the same donors, supported the conclusions.

Each cDNA held unique molecular identifiers, and template switching gave it a universal primer site. TCRdb called the 5' RACE reads again in MiXCR, with one record for every CDR3 protein. The sample carries approximately 470,000 distinct CDR3 sequences, 14% recorded once. Everyone who donated was a healthy Caucasian. The data also belong to a second study, concerning yellow fever vaccine responses in identical twins.

This receptor was obtained from a woman aged 18-29 years in good health. The chain uses TRBV24-1 and TRBJ2-3; D possibly corresponds to TRBD1 (6 bases). Input material: CD4+ T cells sorted from blood. CDR3 nucleotides: TGTGCCACCAGTCCACAGGGATTAGGAACAGATACGCAGTATTTT. It specifies CATSPQGLGTDTQYF.